The clone carrying this T cell receptor (delta chain) has a handful of counts. This probably arose from a read error, given a far larger clone one base away. This same CDR3 is encoded by further DNA sequences in the sample. These data belong to a study of γδ T cells in repeated Plasmodium falciparum infection. At the level of the study: Each infection was followed by sampling at 21 days, plus baseline and some pre-infection draws.

TCRdb called clones from the multiplex PCR reads again using CATT. The sample shows 50,000 to 55,000 delta-chain clones, approximately 2% of them seen only once. The receptor was derived from a pool of human donors (malaria-infected and uninfected, not separated). Sample: gamma-delta T cells from blood.

CDR3 nucleotide sequence: TGTGCCTTTTGCCGGGCCTTCAAGTCGATGAGGGACAACTCATACACCGATAAACTCATCTTT. It translates to CAFCRAFKSMRDNSYTDKLIF. The chain has TRDV3 and TRDJ1, with a possible D match to TRDD2 (5 bases). TCRdb records no J gene; here it was assigned by comparing the DNA to germline. CDR3 length equals 21 residues. The germline V gene encodes CDR1 TVYSNPD and CDR2 GDNSRS (reference sequence). V was pared by 2 bases and J by 0 bases, with 34 bases between.